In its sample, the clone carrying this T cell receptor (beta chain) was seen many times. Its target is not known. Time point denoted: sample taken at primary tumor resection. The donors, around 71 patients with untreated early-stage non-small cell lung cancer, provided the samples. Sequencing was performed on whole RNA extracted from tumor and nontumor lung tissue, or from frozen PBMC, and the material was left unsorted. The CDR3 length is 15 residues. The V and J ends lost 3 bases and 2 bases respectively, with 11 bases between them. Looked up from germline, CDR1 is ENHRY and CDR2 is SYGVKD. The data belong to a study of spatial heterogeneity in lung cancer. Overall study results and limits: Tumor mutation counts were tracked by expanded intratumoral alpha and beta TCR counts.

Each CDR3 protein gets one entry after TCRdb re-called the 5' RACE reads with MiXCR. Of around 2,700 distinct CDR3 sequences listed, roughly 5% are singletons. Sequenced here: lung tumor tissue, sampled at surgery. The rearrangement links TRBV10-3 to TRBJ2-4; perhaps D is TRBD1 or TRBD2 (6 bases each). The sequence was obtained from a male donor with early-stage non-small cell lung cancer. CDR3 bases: TGTGCCATCAGTGATGGGGGGCAGTCCAAAAACATTCAGTACTTC. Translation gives CAISDGGQSKNIQYF.